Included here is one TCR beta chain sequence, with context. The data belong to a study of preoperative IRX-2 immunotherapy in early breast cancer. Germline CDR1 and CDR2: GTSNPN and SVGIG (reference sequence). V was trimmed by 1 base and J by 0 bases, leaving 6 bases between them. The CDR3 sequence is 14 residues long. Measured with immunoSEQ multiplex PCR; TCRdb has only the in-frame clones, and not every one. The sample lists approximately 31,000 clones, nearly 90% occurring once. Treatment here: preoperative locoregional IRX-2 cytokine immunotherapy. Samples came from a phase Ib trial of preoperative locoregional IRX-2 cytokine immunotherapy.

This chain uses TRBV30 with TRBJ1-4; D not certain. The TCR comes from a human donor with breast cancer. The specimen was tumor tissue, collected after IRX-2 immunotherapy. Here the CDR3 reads CAWSALTTNEKLFF. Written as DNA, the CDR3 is TGTGCCTGGAGTGCCTTAACAACTAATGAAAAACTGTTTTTT.